Shown below are 9 T cell receptor beta chains from a single sample sequenced in a study of T cell repertoires in cytomegalovirus infection. From the reads, TCRdb called clonotypes with MiXCR, one entry per CDR3 protein. The sample records around 320,000 distinct CDR3 sequences, more than 9% being singletons. The sequencing input was PBMCs. The origin of the receptors is a human donor in good health (CMV status not recorded). Some clones in this sample may be carry-over from other donors' samples.

This clonotype turned up a few times. The rearrangement joins TRBV11-2 to TRBJ2-1, with D tentatively TRBD2 (5 bases). The germline gives CDR1 SGHAT, CDR2 FQNNGV. The V and J ends lost 8 bases and 0 bases respectively, with 14 bases between them. This CDR3 is 15 amino acids long. CDR3 amino acids: CASGRAPSSYNEQFF. CDR3 bases: TGTGCCAGCGGGCGGGCTCCAAGCTCCTACAATGAGCAGTTCTTC.

In its sample, this clonotype was seen many times. This chain uses TRBV28 with TRBJ1-2, with no clear D. The length of the CDR3 is 11 residues. The V gene lost 4 bases and the J gene lost 3 bases, with 3 bases spanning the gap. Germline CDR1 and CDR2: MDHEN and SYDVKM. The CDR3 region has the DNA TGTGCCAGCAGTTCCGACTATGGCTACACCTTC. Residues: CASSSDYGYTF.

This clonotype was seen repeatedly, ten times or more. The chain recombines TRBV7-2 with TRBJ1-3; 7 bases agree with TRBD1. This CDR3 is 15 amino acids long. V lost 5 bases, J lost 4 bases, and 8 bases stayed unmatched. Per germline, CDR1 SGHTA and CDR2 FQGNSA. Here the CDR3 DNA reads TGTGCCAGCAGCCGCGGCGGGACAGCCGGAAACACCATATATTTT. It yields the protein CASSRGGTAGNTIYF.

This clonotype has a handful of counts. The chain is built from TRBV20-1 and TRBJ1-6; possibly TRBD1 for D (5 bases). The germline gives CDR1 DFQATT, CDR2 SNEGSKA (reference sequence). The CDR3 is 12 residues long. Trimming cost V 3 bases and J 9 bases, with 9 bases left between them. CDR3: CSASGDSSPLHF. The CDR3 DNA sequence: TGCAGTGCTAGTGGGGACTCTTCACCCCTCCACTTT.

The sample holds a few counts of this clonotype. The V and J genes are TRBV5-4 and TRBJ2-7; tentatively, D is TRBD2 (6 bases). CDR1 and CDR2 (germline): SGHNT, YYREEE (reference sequence). The CDR3 sequence is 16 residues long. V was trimmed by 3 bases and J by 7 bases, leaving 23 bases between them. DNA of the CDR3: TGTGCCAGCAGCTCGGCCGGGACCCGCTGGGGGAGGGAGCAGTACTTC. It specifies CASSSAGTRWGREQYF. The entire variable domain, with the rest obtained from reference TRBV5-4 and TRBJ2-7, is as follows: ETGVTQSPTHLIKTRGQQVTLRCSSQSGHNTVSWYQQALGQGPQFIFQYYREEENGRGNFPPRFSGLQFPNYSSELNVNALELDDSALYLCASSSAGTRWGREQYFGPGTRLTVT.

This clonotype was counted ten times or more. CDR3 region: CASSLNGEVNEQFF. The DNA of the CDR3 is TGTGCCAGCAGTTTGAACGGGGAGGTAAATGAGCAGTTCTTC. V gene TRBV6-1 combines with J gene TRBJ2-1; perhaps TRBD2 as D (6 bases). The germline gives CDR1 MNHNS, CDR2 SASEGT. Trimming stripped 5 bases from V and 7 bases from J, with 15 bases between. The CDR3 is made up of 14 amino acids.

The gene calls are TRBV4-3 and TRBJ1-2; D gene uncertain. Trimming removed 3 bases at V and 6 bases at J, with 11 bases between. The germline V gene has CDR1 LGHNA and CDR2 YSLEER. The CDR3 is 13 residues long. The DNA for the CDR3 is TGCGCCAGCAGCCAGGGTTTAAGAGATGGCTACACCTTC. As protein: CASSQGLRDGYTF.

In this sample, this clonotype turned up many times. This chain connects TRBV12-3 or TRBV12-4 to TRBJ2-2; 7 nucleotides agree with TRBD2. J gave up 1 base and V 3 bases, and 8 bases lay outside the gene matches. CDR3 length equals 17 residues. This chain's CDR3 is CASSFRGRGLNTGELFF. CDR3 nucleotides: TGTGCCAGCAGTTTTCGAGGGCGGGGGTTGAACACCGGGGAGCTGTTTTTT.

This clonotype was seen many times. The junction does not match germline at one end; this may be a read error. This chain uses TRBV7-2 with TRBJ2-6, with TRBD1 matching 9 bases. This CDR3 region has 13 residues. Germline V lookup: CDR1 SGHTA, CDR2 FQGNSA. As DNA, the CDR3 is TGTGCCAGCAGCGTTACGGGACAGGGAACAAAGGCTTTC. It yields the protein CASSVTGQGTKAF.